This entry lists 2 T cell receptor beta chains sequenced from one sample in a study of T cell responses to AZD1222 COVID-19 vaccine. The table came from immunoSEQ multiplex PCR; TCRdb's copy has only in-frame clones and leaves some out. The data contain 100,000 or so clones, roughly 87% of them seen just once; the ten biggest clones take up 44%. The sample consisted of peripheral blood, taken 28 days after the second AZD1222 dose. Receptors were obtained from an adult who received the AZD1222 COVID-19 vaccine.

This clone was counted only a few times. The V and J genes are TRBV5-1 and TRBJ1-6, with 7 bases identical to TRBD1. V gave up 4 bases and J gave up 10 bases; unmatched junction bases: 11. The germline V gene has CDR1 SGHRS and CDR2 YFSETQ. This CDR3 spans 15 amino acids. The CDR3 DNA reads TGCGCCAGCAGCCTAACACGACAGGGTGGCTCACCCCTCCACTTT. Protein sequence: CASSLTRQGGSPLHF. The full variable domain, with the rest looked up from reference TRBV5-1 and TRBJ1-6, is KAGVTQTPRYLIKTRGQQVTLSCSPISGHRSVSWYQQTPGQGLQFLFEYFSETQRNKGNFPGRFSGRQFSNSRSEMNVSTLELGDSALYLCASSLTRQGGSPLHFGNGTRLTVT.

The chain couples TRBV6-5 to TRBJ2-7, with 9 bases lining up with TRBD1. With V trimmed by 5 bases and J by 2 bases, 7 bases remained unmatched. Germline loops: CDR1 MNHEY, CDR2 SVGAGI. The CDR3 extends over 15 amino acids. In DNA form, the CDR3 reads TGTGCCAGCAGTCACAGAGGGACAGGGACCTACGAGCAGTACTTC. Translating it yields CASSHRGTGTYEQYF.